This T cell receptor (beta chain) was found in a study of blood T cell repertoires in COVID-19. In the study overall: The United States, Italy and Spain supplied acute and convalescent COVID-19 samples. PBMCs, B-cell-depleted T cells, or T cells were the source of the cDNA or gDNA that made up the material.

The V and J ends lost 7 bases and 8 bases respectively, with 20 bases between them. CDR1 PRHDT and CDR2 FYEKMQ come from the germline V gene (reference sequence). This CDR3 comprises 14 residues. Some clones are missing from TCRdb's copy, which holds only in-frame ones; the method was immunoSEQ multiplex PCR. The sample comprises 65,000 to 75,000 clones, about 81% of which are singletons, and approximately 14% rests with the top ten. The sample consisted of peripheral blood. This clonotype originated in a man older than 75 with acute or convalescent COVID-19. The J gene is TRBJ1-2, the V gene TRBV13; D is perhaps TRBD1 (6 bases). The CDR3 is CASTNTPGVGGYTF. CDR3 coding DNA: TGTGCCAGCACCAACACTCCAGGGGTGGGCGGCTACACCTTC. Together with reference TRBV13 and TRBJ1-2, the CDR3 gives the full variable domain: AAGVIQSPRHLIKEKRETATLKCYPIPRHDTVYWYQQGPGQDPQFLISFYEKMQSDKGSIPDRFSAQQFSDYHSELNMSSLELGDSALYFCASTNTPGVGGYTFGSGTRLTVV.